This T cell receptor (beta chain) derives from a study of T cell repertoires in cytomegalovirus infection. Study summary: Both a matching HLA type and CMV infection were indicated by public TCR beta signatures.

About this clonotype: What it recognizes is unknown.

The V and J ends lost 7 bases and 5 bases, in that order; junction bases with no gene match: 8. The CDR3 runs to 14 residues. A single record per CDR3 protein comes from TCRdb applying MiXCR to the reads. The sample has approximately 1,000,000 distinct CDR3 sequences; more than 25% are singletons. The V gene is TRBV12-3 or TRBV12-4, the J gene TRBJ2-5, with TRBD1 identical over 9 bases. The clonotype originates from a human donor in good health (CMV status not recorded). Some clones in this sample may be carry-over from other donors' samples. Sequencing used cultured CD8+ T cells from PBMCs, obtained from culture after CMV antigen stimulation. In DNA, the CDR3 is TGTGCCAGCACCCGGACAGGGGACCTTGAGACCCAGTACTTC. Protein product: CASTRTGDLETQYF.